This passage covers 10 T cell receptor beta chains from one sample sequenced in a study of CD8 T cells in ankylosing spondylitis. TCRdb reprocessed the 5' RACE reads with MiXCR, giving one entry per CDR3 protein. Of about 310,000 distinct CDR3 sequences in the sample, more than 20% were seen once. Sequences were obtained from blood, either unsorted or a sorted T cell fraction (not recorded which). These receptors came from a female donor with ankylosing spondylitis or in good health (not recorded which).

This clonotype came up a few times. V is TRBV6-6 and J is TRBJ2-7; D unresolved. CDR1 is MNHNY and CDR2 is SVGAGI in the germline V gene (reference sequence). Trimming removed 2 bases from V and 6 bases from J, with 5 bases in between. The CDR3 runs to 11 residues. CDR3 sequence: CASSYGFEQYF. CDR3 nucleotides: TGTGCCAGCAGTTACGGGTTCGAGCAGTACTTC.

This clonotype was detected only a few times. The chain employs TRBV7-9 and TRBJ1-5; the D is unclear. Looked up from germline, CDR1 is SEHNR and CDR2 is FQNEAQ (reference sequence). CDR3 length equals 15 residues. Trimming took 4 bases from V and 7 from J, leaving 17 bases between them. The CDR3 loop is CASSSGLTIGQPQHF. CDR3 DNA: TGTGCCAGCAGCTCGGGCCTAACGATCGGCCAGCCCCAGCATTTT.

The chain is built from TRBV18 and TRBJ2-1; D ambiguous. Germline CDR1 reads KGHSH; CDR2 reads LQKENI. The CDR3 contains 17 residues. Trimming shortened V by 1 base and J by 9 bases, and 22 bases separated the two germline ends. CDR3 protein: CASSPRVGVLLKVEQFF. The CDR3 coding sequence is TGTGCCAGCTCACCACGGGTTGGAGTTCTCCTCAAGGTTGAGCAGTTCTTC.

Only a few counts were recorded for this clonotype. This chain connects TRBV7-2 to TRBJ1-4; D is ambiguous. The V gene's germline CDR1 is SGHTA and CDR2 FQGNSA. Deletions cut 5 bases from V and 0 bases from J, with 13 bases between. The CDR3 totals 16 residues. CDR3 in amino acids: CASSVGGRATNEKLFF. As DNA, the CDR3 is TGTGCCAGCAGCGTCGGAGGTCGGGCAACTAATGAAAAACTGTTTTTT. Variable domain in full (rest from reference TRBV7-2 and TRBJ1-4): GAGVSQSPSNKVTEKGKDVELRCDPISGHTALYWYRQSLGQGLEFLIYFQGNSAPDKSGLPSDRFSAERTGGSVSTLTIQRTQQEDSAVYLCASSVGGRATNEKLFFGSGTQLSVL.

This chain connects TRBV7-2 to TRBJ1-5, with D possibly being TRBD1 (5 bases). Looked up from germline, CDR1 is SGHTA and CDR2 is FQGNSA. This CDR3 has 13 amino acids. Trimming pared 5 bases from V and 6 bases from J, leaving 11 bases between. DNA for the CDR3: TGTGCCAGCAGCCCAGGGAAGTCTCAGCCCCAGCATTTT. It specifies CASSPGKSQPQHF.

This clonotype was picked up a small number of times. The chain recombines TRBV10-3 with TRBJ2-7; D call uncertain. Trimming took 3 bases from V and 6 from J, leaving 12 bases between them. From germline, CDR1 is ENHRY and CDR2 SYGVKD. This CDR3 contains 13 residues. The CDR3 loop reads CAISDGDPGEQYF. In nucleotides, the CDR3 is TGTGCCATCAGTGACGGCGACCCGGGCGAGCAGTACTTC.

There are a few counts of this clonotype. The chain links TRBV3-1 to TRBJ2-1; 7 nucleotides match TRBD1. Germline lookup yields CDR1 LGHDT and CDR2 YNNKEL (reference sequence). The CDR3 contains 14 residues. With 3 bases clipped from V and 10 bases from J, the junction kept 9 bases outside the gene matches. CDR3 loop: CASSQDRPSREQFF. DNA for the CDR3: TGTGCCAGCAGCCAGGACAGGCCCTCCAGGGAGCAGTTCTTC.

This clonotype was seen only a few times. The V call is TRBV20-1, the J call TRBJ2-7; TRBD2 aligns across 10 bases. CDR3 length equals 14 residues. Germline CDR1 reads DFQATT; CDR2 reads SNEGSKA (reference sequence). V lost 3 bases to trimming and J lost 2 bases; unmatched junction nucleotides: 4. The CDR3 sequence: CSASGLADAYEQYF. CDR3 sequence (DNA): TGCAGTGCTAGCGGACTAGCGGACGCCTACGAGCAGTACTTC.

This clonotype was seen a handful of times. The chain combines TRBV29-1 with TRBJ1-1; D remains unclear. Germline V gene lookup returns CDR1 SQVTM and CDR2 ANQGSEA. The length of the CDR3 is 10 residues. Trimming removed 3 bases from V and 11 bases from J, with 10 bases in between. As DNA, the CDR3 is TGCAGCGTTGAGCCCCGCCGGGCTTTCTTT. This encodes CSVEPRRAFF.

The V and J genes are TRBV4-3 and TRBJ2-3; D is unresolved. CDR1 and CDR2 from the germline V gene are LGHNA and YSLEER. V lost 4 bases, J lost 6 bases, and 17 bases lay in between. This CDR3 has 15 residues. CDR3 loop: CASSPLGRPGDTQYF. CDR3 sequence (DNA): TGCGCCAGCAGCCCTCTCGGGCGGCCTGGGGATACGCAGTATTTT.